This TCR beta chain was found in a study of blood T cell repertoires in COVID-19 (dated by TCRdb to 2019 to 2021). About the study as a whole: The collaborator samples originated in the United States, Italy and Spain and spanned the acute and convalescent phases of COVID-19. The repertoires were released in a freely available public database meant as a resource for research on the immune response to SARS-CoV-2. A de-identified subject ID, COVID-19 status, age in years and sex were almost always included in the sample metadata. The dataset comprised deeply sampled blood TCRbeta repertoires from subjects exposed to, actively infected with, or recovered from COVID-19. Samples were obtained from the ongoing ImmuneRACE study (first 160 participants) and from 1,200 or so subjects provided by 6 global collaborators. The prospective study material was composed of cDNA or gDNA derived from T cells, B-cell-depleted T cells, or PBMCs. Where available, HLA class I and class II types were obtained from metadata supplied by the sample provider rather than from assay-based typing. Here is what the overall study found, with its caveats: How much clinical and demographic metadata was included differed by source and by participant, and the metadata was provided uncurated.

CDR1 SEHNR and CDR2 FQNEAQ were looked up in the germline V gene (reference sequence). V and J are trimmed by 5 bases and 4 bases, and the gene matches miss 9 bases of the junction. Including cysteine and phenylalanine, the CDR3 has 18 amino acids. Here the CDR3 DNA is all that survives: 54 bases in frame from base 1. TCRbeta CDR3 regions were amplified from genomic DNA by means of the immunoSEQ Assay, a bias-controlled multiplex PCR. On the study's bioinformatics: Within the assay, amplification of reference gene primers was used to estimate how many nucleated cells each sample contained. To quantify the absolute abundance of each unique TCRbeta CDR3 rearrangement, sequence reads were collapsed and filtered. For each sample, productive Simpson clonality was calculated by taking the square root of Simpson's diversity index across productive rearrangements. TCRdb mirrors the immuneACCESS table, restricted to in-frame sequences. Some clones are absent from its copies; in checked studies, under half trace to an unresolved V gene, and the reason for the others is unknown. The DNA gave D and trimming, while V, J and clone size come from that table. The sample table shows fewer than 40,000 clones, and roughly nine tenths are seen once. The ten largest account for about 26% of the sample.

As to this clone: Its antigen remains undetermined. No much larger clone is present one base from it, and per-base qualities are unavailable.

Each collaborating institution followed its own protocols to collect whole blood in K2EDTA tubes. For TCRbeta analysis, collaborator samples were shipped as frozen whole blood, as isolated PBMCs, or as DNA extracted from either sample type. The chain couples TRBV7-9 to TRBJ2-2; 14 bases in between match TRBD2. The clonotype originates from an elderly woman with active or convalescent COVID-19. The sample taken for sequencing was peripheral blood. The nucleotides are TGTGCCAGCAGCCCGCGACTAGCGGGGGGGCACAGCACCGGGGAGCTGTTTTTT. It codes for CASSPRLAGGHSTGELFF. Extended through the reference TRBV7-9 and TRBJ2-2 proteins, this CDR3 yields the full variable domain: DTGVSQNPRHKITKRGQNVTFRCDPISEHNRLYWYRQTLGQGPEFLTYFQNEAQLEKSRLLSDRFSAERPKGSFSTLEIQRTEQGDSAMYLCASSPRLAGGHSTGELFFGEGSRLTVL.